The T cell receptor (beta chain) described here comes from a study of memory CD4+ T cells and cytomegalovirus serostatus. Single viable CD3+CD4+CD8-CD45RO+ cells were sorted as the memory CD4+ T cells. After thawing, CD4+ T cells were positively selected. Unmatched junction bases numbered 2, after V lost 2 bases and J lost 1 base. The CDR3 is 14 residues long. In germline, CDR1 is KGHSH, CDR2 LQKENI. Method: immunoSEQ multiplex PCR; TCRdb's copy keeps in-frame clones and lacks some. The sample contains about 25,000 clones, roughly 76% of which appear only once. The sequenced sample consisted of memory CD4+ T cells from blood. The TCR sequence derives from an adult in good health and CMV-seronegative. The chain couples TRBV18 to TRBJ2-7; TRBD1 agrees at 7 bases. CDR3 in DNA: TGTGCCAGCTCACCAACCAGGGGGTCCTACGAGCAGTACTTC. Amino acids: CASSPTRGSYEQYF. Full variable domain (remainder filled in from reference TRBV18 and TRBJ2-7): NAGVMQNPRHLVRRRGQEARLRCSPMKGHSHVYWYRQLPEEGLKFMVYLQKENIIDESGMPKERFSAEFPKEGPSILRIQQVVRGDSAAYFCASSPTRGSYEQYFGPGTRLTVT.